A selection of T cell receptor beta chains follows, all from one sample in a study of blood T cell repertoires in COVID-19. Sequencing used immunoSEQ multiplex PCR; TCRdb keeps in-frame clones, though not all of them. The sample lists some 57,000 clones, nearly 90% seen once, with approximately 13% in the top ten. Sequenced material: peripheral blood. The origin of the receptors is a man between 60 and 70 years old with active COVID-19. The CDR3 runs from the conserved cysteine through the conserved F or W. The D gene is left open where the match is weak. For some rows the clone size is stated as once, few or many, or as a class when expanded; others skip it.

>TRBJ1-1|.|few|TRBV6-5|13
TGTGCCAGCAACTCGCGGGTGGACTCTGAAGCTTTCTTT
CASNSRVDSEAFF
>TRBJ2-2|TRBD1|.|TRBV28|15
TGTGCCAGCGACAGGGGATACGCGAACACCGGGGAGCTGTTTTTT
CASDRGYANTGELFF
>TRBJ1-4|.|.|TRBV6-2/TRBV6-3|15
TGTGCCAGCAGTTACCAGGGAAGGGCCCATGAAAAACTGTTTTTT
CASSYQGRAHEKLFF
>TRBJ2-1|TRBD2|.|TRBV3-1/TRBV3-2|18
TGTGCCAGCAGCAAACGGGGACTAGCGGGAGGTACGCCCAATGAGCAGTTCTTC
CASSKRGLAGGTPNEQFF
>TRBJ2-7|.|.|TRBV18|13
TGTGCCAGCTCACCGCCCCCGGGGTACGAGCAGTACTTC
CASSPPPGYEQYF
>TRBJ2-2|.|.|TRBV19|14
TGTGCCAGTAGTATAGGTGCCCTAACGGGGGAGCTGTTTTTT
CASSIGALTGELFF
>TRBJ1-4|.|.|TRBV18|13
TGTGCCAGCTCACTGCAGACTAATGAAAAACTGTTTTTT
CASSLQTNEKLFF
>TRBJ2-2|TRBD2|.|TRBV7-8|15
TGTGCCAGCAGCTTCCGGACTAGCGGGGTTGGGGAGCTGTTTTTT
CASSFRTSGVGELFF
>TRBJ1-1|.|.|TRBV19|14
TGTGCCAGTAGTATAGGCAGGGTGAACACTGAAGCTTTCTTT
CASSIGRVNTEAFF
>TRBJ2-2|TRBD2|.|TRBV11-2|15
TGTGCCAGCAGCTTAGTTTTAGCGGGAATGGGGGAGCTGTTTTTT
CASSLVLAGMGELFF
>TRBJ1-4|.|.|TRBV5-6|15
TGTGCCAGCAGCCCAGATGGGGGGGCTCGGGAAAAACTGTTTTTT
CASSPDGGAREKLFF
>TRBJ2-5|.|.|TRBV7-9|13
TGTGCCAGCAGCGAGAGGGTTCGAGAGACCCAGTACTTC
CASSERVRETQYF
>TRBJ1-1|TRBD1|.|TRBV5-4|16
TGTGCCAGCAGCCCGCCGGTCTTACAGGGGACCACTGAAGCTTTCTTT
CASSPPVLQGTTEAFF
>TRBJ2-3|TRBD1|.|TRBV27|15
TGTGCCAGCAGTTGGACAGGGGGCGTTTTAGATACGCAGTATTTT
CASSWTGGVLDTQYF
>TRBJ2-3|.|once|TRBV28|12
TGTGCCAGCACGAGTGAAAAAGATACGCAGTATTTT
CASTSEKDTQYF
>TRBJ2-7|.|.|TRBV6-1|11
TGTGCCAGCAGTGATAGCTTTGCGCAGTACTTC
CASSDSFAQYF
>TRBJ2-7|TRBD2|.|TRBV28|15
TGTGCCAGCAGTTGGGGGGGTAGTACCTACTACGAGCAGTACTTC
CASSWGGSTYYEQYF